Below, 29 T cell receptor beta chains from the same sample are listed, as sequenced in a study of control samples from healthy donors and cancer patients. TCRdb keeps only in-frame clones here, not all; method: immunoSEQ multiplex PCR. This table has some 39,000 clones, about four fifths appearing once. The sequenced sample consisted of PBMCs. These receptors all come from a woman aged 55-69 years with lung cancer.

This chain links TRBV7-3 with TRBJ1-1; D uncertain. Germline V lookup: CDR1 SGHTA, CDR2 FQGTGA. The CDR3 extends over 14 amino acids. The V and J ends lost 3 bases and 3 bases respectively, with 11 bases between them. CDR3 bases: TGTGCCAGCAGCTTGGGAAGGGAAGACACTGAAGCTTTCTTT. This translates into CASSLGREDTEAFF.

This rearrangement joins TRBV13 to TRBJ2-3; no definite D call. The CDR3 is made up of 18 amino acids. V lost 0 bases and J 5 bases, leaving 21 bases between the germline ends. Germline V lookup: CDR1 PRHDT, CDR2 FYEKMQ (reference sequence). CDR3 DNA sequence: TGTGCCAGCAGCTTAGGAGTAGGAAGCGCGCGTGAGGAAGATACGCAGTATTTT. Translated: CASSLGVGSAREEDTQYF.

The V gene is TRBV20-1, the J gene TRBJ1-2; D gene unclear. Germline V gene lookup returns CDR1 DFQATT and CDR2 SNEGSKA (reference sequence). The CDR3 is 12 residues long. The germline V and J ends were trimmed by 3 bases and 4 bases, with 9 bases remaining between them. The CDR3 nucleotides are TGCAGTGCTAGTTCCGGGAGCTATGGCTACACCTTC. This translates into CSASSGSYGYTF.

The genes are TRBV6-5 and TRBJ2-5, with 10 bases aligning to TRBD2. Germline CDR1 and CDR2: MNHEY and SVGAGI. The CDR3 contains 15 residues. V lost 6 bases, J lost 4 bases, and 8 bases stayed unmatched. The CDR3 sequence: CASRQRGGFGETQYF. As DNA, the CDR3 is TGTGCCAGCAGACAGCGGGGGGGCTTTGGAGAGACCCAGTACTTC.

In its sample, this clone was seen a few times. The V and J genes are TRBV5-1 and TRBJ1-6; 8 nucleotides align to TRBD1. After removal of 2 bases from V and 8 bases from J, the junction contained 12 bases not matched to a gene. Germline CDR1 and CDR2: SGHRS and YFSETQ. The CDR3 is 17 amino acids. Written as DNA, the CDR3 is TGCGCCAGCAGCTTAGGGGGTCCGGGACAGGCTTATTCACCCCTCCACTTT. It translates to CASSLGGPGQAYSPLHF.

This clone came up once. This chain connects TRBV7-8 to TRBJ1-2; 9 bases are a match to TRBD1. V lost 5 bases to trimming and J lost 5 bases; unmatched junction nucleotides: 9. In germline, CDR1 is SGHVS, CDR2 FQNEAQ. The length of the CDR3 is 15 residues. The CDR3 DNA reads TGTGCCAGCAGCCGGACAGGGGAAGGACGGTATGGCTACACCTTC. Its protein is CASSRTGEGRYGYTF.

The chain couples TRBV20-1 to TRBJ2-2; D may be TRBD1 (6 bases). The germline V gene has CDR1 DFQATT and CDR2 SNEGSKA (reference sequence). Trimming took 5 bases from V and 7 from J, leaving 8 bases between them. The CDR3 is 11 residues long. CDR3 DNA sequence: TGCAGTGCTCAGGGGAACGGGGAGCTGTTTTTT. Its protein product is CSAQGNGELFF.

The rearrangement links TRBV5-4 to TRBJ1-5, with D perhaps matching TRBD1 (5 bases). The CDR3 totals 14 residues. Germline V gene data show CDR1 as SGHNT and CDR2 as YYREEE (reference sequence). Trimming took off 0 bases at V and 4 bases at J, with 8 bases between the two ends. The CDR3 nucleotides are TGTGCCAGCAGCTTGGCCGGGGGGAATCAGCCCCAGCATTTT. Protein product: CASSLAGGNQPQHF. Filled out from reference TRBV5-4 and TRBJ1-5, the complete variable domain reads ETGVTQSPTHLIKTRGQQVTLRCSSQSGHNTVSWYQQALGQGPQFIFQYYREEENGRGNFPPRFSGLQFPNYSSELNVNALELDDSALYLCASSLAGGNQPQHFGDGTRLSIL.

The chain carries TRBV7-8 and TRBJ2-5; D possibly corresponds to TRBD2 (5 bases). The V end was cut by 7 bases, the J end by 3 bases, with 21 bases between. Germline V gene sequence: CDR1 SGHVS, CDR2 FQNEAQ. The CDR3 is made up of 16 amino acids. As DNA, the CDR3 is TGTGCCAGCACCCCAGGCCTCCTAGCCGCGGAAGAGACCCAGTACTTC. Translation gives CASTPGLLAAEETQYF.

The chain links TRBV7-2 to TRBJ1-4; D remains ambiguous. The CDR3 length is 16 residues. The V gene's germline CDR1 is SGHTA and CDR2 FQGNSA. V shed 1 base and J shed 3 bases, with 12 bases lying between them. In DNA form, the CDR3 reads TGTGCCAGCAGCTTAGGTTCTGGGCTCTCTAATGAAAAACTGTTTTTT. Its protein is CASSLGSGLSNEKLFF.

The V and J genes are TRBV9 and TRBJ2-7, with a possible D match to TRBD2 (6 bases). CDR1 SGDLS and CDR2 YYNGEE come from the germline V gene. Trimming cost V 2 bases and J 3 bases, with 12 bases left between them. This CDR3 has 14 residues. DNA of the CDR3: TGTGCCAGCAGCGTGGGGGGAGAGGGCTACGAGCAGTACTTC. Translation gives CASSVGGEGYEQYF.

The chain links TRBV25-1 to TRBJ2-7; 10 bases map to TRBD1. The CDR3 contains 15 residues. Germline V gene data show CDR1 as MGHDK and CDR2 as SYGVNS. Trimming cost V 3 bases and J 3 bases; bases outside gene matches: 5. The CDR3 coding sequence is TGTGCCAGCAGTGACCAGGGACAGGGGATCTACGAGCAGTACTTC. Translating gives CASSDQGQGIYEQYF.

This clone has more than one count but fewer than ten. The rearrangement links TRBV5-4 to TRBJ2-3; D not certain. V lost 0 bases, J lost 1 base, and 6 bases lay in between. The CDR3 has 14 amino acids. Germline V gives CDR1 SGHNT, CDR2 YYREEE (reference sequence). The CDR3 DNA reads TGTGCCAGCAGCTTGGCGTCGGGCACAGATACGCAGTATTTT. Its protein is CASSLASGTDTQYF.

The V and J genes are TRBV27 and TRBJ1-1; possible D gene TRBD1, 6 bases. Per germline, CDR1 MNHEY and CDR2 SMNVEV (reference sequence). Trimming removed 5 bases at V and 4 bases at J, with 8 bases between. CDR3 length equals 12 residues. CDR3 coding DNA: TGTGCCAGCAGTATACAGGGCACTGAAGCTTTCTTT. It is translated as CASSIQGTEAFF.

The CDR3 loop is CAFQGLAATGELFF. DNA for the CDR3: TGTGCCTTTCAGGGACTAGCGGCTACCGGGGAGCTGTTTTTT. This chain links TRBV30 with TRBJ2-2; 11 bases agree with TRBD2. CDR3 length: 14 amino acids. In germline, CDR1 is GTSNPN, CDR2 SVGIG (reference sequence). V lost 7 bases to trimming and J lost 5 bases; unmatched junction nucleotides: 6.

The genes are TRBV5-4 and TRBJ2-3; no definite D call. CDR1 and CDR2 (germline): SGHNT, YYREEE (reference sequence). V dropped 0 bases and J dropped 2 bases, with 7 bases sitting between them. This CDR3 has 14 amino acids. This CDR3 reads CASSLGGYTDTQYF. CDR3 nucleotide sequence: TGTGCCAGCAGCTTGGGGGGTTACACAGATACGCAGTATTTT.

V is TRBV6-5 and J is TRBJ2-3; TRBD1 matches 8 bases. The V gene end was trimmed by 3 bases and the J gene end by 4 bases; junction bases not matched to a gene: 3. CDR3 length: 14 residues. Germline lookup yields CDR1 MNHEY and CDR2 SVGAGI. The CDR3 reads CASSYSTGADTQYF. In DNA form, the CDR3 reads TGTGCCAGCAGTTATTCGACAGGGGCAGATACGCAGTATTTT.

The CDR3 sequence: CASRGSYEQYF. In nucleotides, the CDR3 is TGTGCCAGCAGAGGCTCCTACGAGCAGTACTTC. This rearrangement joins TRBV25-1 to TRBJ2-7, with D hard to call. V was pared by 6 bases and J by 0 bases, with 3 bases between. The CDR3 sequence is 11 residues long. Germline CDR1 is MGHDK and CDR2 is SYGVNS.

J is TRBJ2-1 and V is TRBV6-4, with unresolved D. Germline CDR1 and CDR2: MRHNA and SNTAGT. V lost 0 bases and J lost 5, with 11 bases in between. CDR3 length: 15 amino acids. CDR3 region: CASSDSYLGDNEQFF. The CDR3 DNA follows: TGTGCCAGCAGTGACTCATACCTAGGAGACAATGAGCAGTTCTTC.

The chain links TRBV5-1 to TRBJ2-7; 8 bases are shared with TRBD1. CDR3 size: 15 residues. The germline V gene encodes CDR1 SGHRS and CDR2 YFSETQ. V shed 3 bases, J shed 2 bases, and the junction held 7 bases outside the gene matches. CDR3 residues: CASSSDGTGPYEQYF. CDR3 DNA sequence: TGCGCCAGCAGCTCAGACGGGACAGGTCCCTACGAGCAGTACTTC.

V and J are TRBV7-3 and TRBJ1-1; D is possibly TRBD1 (6 bases). V dropped 2 bases and J dropped 0 bases, with 16 bases sitting between them. Germline assignment: CDR1 SGHTA and CDR2 FQGTGA. CDR3 size: 17 residues. The CDR3 loop is CASSLGGARLMNTEAFF. The CDR3 bases are TGTGCCAGCAGCTTAGGGGGGGCACGGCTAATGAACACTGAAGCTTTCTTT.

The chain has TRBV30 and TRBJ1-3; D is uncertain. The CDR3 consists of 14 residues. V lost 5 bases and J lost 0, with 11 bases in between. Germline CDR1 GTSNPN, CDR2 SVGIG (reference sequence). The CDR3 region has the DNA TGTGCCTGGGGGAAACTGCTCTCTGGAAACACCATATATTTT. Amino acids: CAWGKLLSGNTIYF. Drawing the rest from reference TRBV30 and TRBJ1-3, the complete variable domain is SQTIHQWPATLVQPVGSPLSLECTVEGTSNPNLYWYRQAAGRGLQLLFYSVGIGQISSEVPQNLSASRPQDRQFILSSKKLLLSDSGFYLCAWGKLLSGNTIYFGEGSWLTVV.

The chain recombines TRBV21-1 with TRBJ2-2. TRBV21-1 has pseudogene status. The length of the CDR3 is 11 residues. The CDR3 nucleotides read TGTGCCAGCAGTGAGGGGGGGGAGCTGTTTTTT. This translates into CASSEGGELFF.

The J gene is TRBJ2-2, the V gene TRBV6-5; D remains unclear. V was shortened by 0 bases and J by 2 bases, with 7 bases between the two germline ends. Germline V gene sequence: CDR1 MNHEY, CDR2 SVGAGI. There are 15 residues in the CDR3. The CDR3 protein is CASSYSSGNTGELFF. Here the CDR3 DNA reads TGTGCCAGCAGTTACTCGAGTGGAAACACCGGGGAGCTGTTTTTT.

J is TRBJ2-4 and V is TRBV9, with 8 bases aligning to TRBD1. This CDR3 is 15 amino acids long. Germline CDR1 and CDR2: SGDLS and YYNGEE. The ends lost 0 bases at V and 5 bases at J; junction bases unmatched: 4. CDR3 region: CASSVGLQGENIQYF. Here the CDR3 DNA reads TGTGCCAGCAGCGTAGGCTTACAGGGGGAAAACATTCAGTACTTC.

The chain is built from TRBV7-9 and TRBJ1-1, with a weak D call TRBD1 (5 bases). V was cut by 8 bases and J by 0 bases, with 10 bases left in between. The germline CDR1 and CDR2 sequences are SEHNR and FQNEAQ (reference sequence). The CDR3 is made up of 13 amino acids. DNA for the CDR3: TGTGCCAGCGGGGGGAGCATGAACACTGAAGCTTTCTTT. This sequence encodes CASGGSMNTEAFF.

The genes are TRBV7-2 and TRBJ1-2, with TRBD1 identical over 7 bases. The CDR3 runs 15 residues. Germline loops: CDR1 SGHTA, CDR2 FQGNSA. V shed 3 bases, J shed 6 bases, and the junction held 10 bases outside the gene matches. Here the CDR3 DNA reads TGTGCCAGCAGCTTTAAAAGTCAGGGGGTCGATGGCTACACCTTC. Its translation is CASSFKSQGVDGYTF.

V is TRBV27 and J is TRBJ2-7; the match to TRBD2 covers 11 bases. J lost 1 base, V lost 5 bases, and 7 bases had no gene match. CDR3 length equals 16 residues. The germline CDR1 and CDR2 sequences are MNHEY and SMNVEV (reference sequence). The CDR3 DNA reads as TGTGCCAGCAGTCCCTTCACTAGCGGGGGTTCCTACGAGCAGTACTTC. It translates to CASSPFTSGGSYEQYF.

The gene calls are TRBV11-3 and TRBJ2-3; possibly TRBD1 for D (5 bases). CDR3 size: 17 residues. Germline lookup yields CDR1 SGHNT and CDR2 YENEEA. With 5 bases removed from V and 2 bases from J, the gap between germline ends came to 20 bases. CDR3 nucleotide sequence: TGTGCCAGCAGCCGAGGACGTGGGGCCAGGGCCACAGATACGCAGTATTTT. Protein sequence: CASSRGRGARATDTQYF.